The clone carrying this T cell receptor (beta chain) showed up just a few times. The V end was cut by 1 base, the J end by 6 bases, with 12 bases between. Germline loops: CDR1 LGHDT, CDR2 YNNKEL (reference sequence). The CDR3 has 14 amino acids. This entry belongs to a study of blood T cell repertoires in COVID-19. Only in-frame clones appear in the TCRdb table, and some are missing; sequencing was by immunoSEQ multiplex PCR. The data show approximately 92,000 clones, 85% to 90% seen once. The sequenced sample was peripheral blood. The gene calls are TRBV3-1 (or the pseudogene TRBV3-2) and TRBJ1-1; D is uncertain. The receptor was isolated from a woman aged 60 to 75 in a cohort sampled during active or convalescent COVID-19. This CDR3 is CASSQARVAAEAFF. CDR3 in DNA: TGTGCCAGCAGCCAAGCTAGGGTAGCGGCTGAAGCTTTCTTT.